A selection of T cell receptor beta chains follows, all from one sample in a study of sequential checkpoint blockade in melanoma. Assay: immunoSEQ multiplex PCR; the TCRdb copy retains only in-frame clones and omits some. Of tens of thousands of clones listed, approximately 84% are singletons. Here the sequenced sample was CD8+ T cells sorted from blood (inferred from file names), taken from a patient given nivolumab and ipilimumab in sequence. The receptor set was obtained from a human donor with melanoma. CDR3s include the opening cysteine and the closing phenylalanine or tryptophan. Each record gives: clone size, D gene, CDR3 length, J gene, V gene, CDR3 protein, CDR3 DNA. A D gene is named only where the DNA matches it firmly. Expanded clones are given a class, and other clones once, few, many or no size at all.

>NA|TRBD2|16|TRBJ2-3|TRBV28
CASSFGASGITDTQYF
TGTGCCAGCAGTTTCGGGGCTAGCGGGATCACAGATACGCAGTATTTT
>NA|TRBD2|18|TRBJ2-2|TRBV28
CASSFPSGTSGNTGELFF
TGTGCCAGCAGTTTCCCTTCCGGGACTAGCGGAAACACCGGGGAGCTGTTTTTT
>NA|TRBD1|13|TRBJ2-1|TRBV6-5
CASSYDRASEQFF
TGTGCCAGCAGTTACGACAGGGCCAGTGAGCAGTTCTTC
>NA|TRBD2|19|TRBJ2-2|TRBV6-4
CASRPSGGAFFANTGELFF
TGTGCCAGCAGACCTAGCGGGGGGGCTTTTTTCGCGAACACCGGGGAGCTGTTTTTT
>NA|TRBD2|14|TRBJ2-7|TRBV28
CASSFFLAGVEQYF
TGTGCCAGCAGTTTTTTTCTAGCGGGAGTCGAGCAGTACTTC
>NA|TRBD1|17|TRBJ2-7|TRBV19
CASSIGFRDSPSYEQYF
TGTGCCAGTAGTATAGGGTTCCGGGACAGCCCATCCTACGAGCAGTACTTC
>NA|NA|13|TRBJ1-1|TRBV5-6
CASTPPGGTEAFF
TGTGCCAGCACCCCCCCGGGAGGCACTGAAGCTTTCTTT
>NA|NA|10|TRBJ2-7|TRBV6-1
CASGGGSPYF
TGTGCCAGCGGGGGGGGCTCGCCGTACTTC
>NA|NA|12|TRBJ2-5|TRBV5-1
CASSLYVETQYF
TGCGCCAGCAGCTTGTATGTAGAGACCCAGTACTTC
>NA|NA|16|TRBJ2-4|TRBV7-9
CASSSPDGLAKNIQYF
TGTGCCAGCAGCTCGCCTGACGGACTAGCCAAAAACATTCAGTACTTC
>NA|NA|14|TRBJ2-7|TRBV6-1
CASSQGGLSYEQYF
TGTGCCAGCAGCCAGGGTGGCCTCTCCTACGAGCAGTACTTC
>NA|TRBD2|16|TRBJ2-3|TRBV13
CASSSRLAGAWDTQYF
TGTGCCAGCAGCTCAAGACTAGCGGGAGCGTGGGATACGCAGTATTTT
>few|NA|14|TRBJ2-3|TRBV25-1
CASSEYSLTDTQYF
TGTGCCAGCAGTGAATATTCCCTCACAGATACGCAGTATTTT
>NA|NA|15|TRBJ1-6|TRBV16
CASSQSAGKGSPLHF
TGTGCCAGCAGCCAATCGGCCGGGAAAGGGTCACCCCTCCACTTT
>NA|NA|11|TRBJ1-2|TRBV30
CAWRSNYGYTF
TGTGCCTGGAGGAGTAACTATGGCTACACCTTC
>NA|TRBD1|14|TRBJ2-7|TRBV5-1
CVSSLSTGAYEQYF
TGCGTCAGCAGCTTATCGACAGGGGCCTACGAGCAGTACTTC
>NA|NA|13|TRBJ2-5|TRBV27
CASSFKSPETQYF
TGTGCCAGCAGTTTCAAAAGCCCAGAGACCCAGTACTTC
>NA|NA|14|TRBJ1-2|TRBV28
CASNSLGGVYGYTF
TGTGCCAGCAACTCCCTCGGCGGAGTCTATGGCTACACCTTC
>NA|NA|13|TRBJ2-7|TRBV30
CAWTGRQSYEQYF
TGTGCCTGGACTGGCAGACAGAGCTACGAGCAGTACTTC
>NA|NA|12|TRBJ2-2|TRBV25-1
CASSARDGELFF
TGTGCCAGCAGTGCCCGGGACGGGGAGCTGTTTTTT
>once|TRBD1|15|TRBJ1-1|TRBV19
CASSAGQAMNTEAFF
TGTGCCAGTAGTGCTGGACAGGCGATGAACACTGAAGCTTTCTTT
>NA|TRBD1|15|TRBJ2-3|TRBV7-6
CASSISGGSTDTQYF
TGTGCCAGCAGCATATCAGGGGGCAGCACAGATACGCAGTATTTT